The source of this T cell receptor beta chain is a study of cytomegalovirus exposure and HLA in healthy donors. Study observations and caveats: Clonal expansion, a later analysis showed, was greater in HLA-associated TCR beta chains than in equally common others. A later analysis found that most CMV-associated TCR beta chains appeared HLA-restricted. The availability of immune exposure information extended only to CMV serostatus.

Researchers ran the PCR with 60 Vbeta and 13 Jbeta primers. TCRdb's table, derived via immunoSEQ multiplex PCR, lists solely in-frame clones and lacks some. This sample has around 140,000 clones; around 86% occur once, and the top ten carry 2.5% to 3%. A word on this clone: The antigen is unknown.

Germline assignment: CDR1 SGHRS and CDR2 YFSETQ. The V and J ends lost 1 base and 6 bases respectively, with 8 bases between them. CDR3 size: 12 residues. This rearrangement joins TRBV5-1 to TRBJ2-7, with D possibly matching TRBD2 (5 bases). Sequencing input: PBMCs. The TCR originated in a woman under 40 in good health and CMV-seronegative. In nucleotides, the CDR3 is TGCGCCAGCAGCTTGCGGGGAATCGAGCAGTACTTC. It encodes CASSLRGIEQYF.